Below, 25 T cell receptor beta chains from the same sample are listed, as sequenced in a study of T cell repertoires in cytomegalovirus infection. One entry per CDR3 protein results from TCRdb running MiXCR on the reads. The repertoire holds roughly 920,000 distinct CDR3 sequences, with approximately 32% as singletons. For these receptors, no antigen is known. This material consisted of cultured CD8+ T cells from PBMCs, taken from culture after CMV antigen stimulation. All receptors come from a human donor in good health (CMV status not recorded). Some clones in this sample may be carry-over from other donors' samples.

As concerns this clonotype: A much larger clonotype is one base distant, so this may be a read error. The V gene is TRBV7-2, the J gene TRBJ2-1; 8 bases line up with TRBD2. This CDR3 is 16 amino acids long. The germline CDR1 and CDR2 sequences are SGHTA and FQGNSA. This CDR3 reads CANSSPGGAPYNEQFF. The CDR3 DNA reads as TGTGCCAACAGCTCCCCGGGAGGGGCCCCCTACAATGAGCAGTTCTTC.

This clonotype was detected a few times. The chain joins TRBV24-1 to TRBJ2-5; weak D call: TRBD1 (5 bases). There are 13 residues in the CDR3. Germline CDR1 reads KGHDR; CDR2 reads SFDVKD. Trimming removed 0 bases from V and 4 bases from J, with 5 bases in between. The CDR3 DNA follows: TGTGCCACCAGTGATTTGAGGGGAGAGACCCAGTACTTC. Residues: CATSDLRGETQYF.

This clonotype has a count of ten or more. The chain couples TRBV12-3 or TRBV12-4 to TRBJ2-3; 8 nucleotides match TRBD2. The CDR3 spans 16 residues. Trimming removed 4 bases from V and 5 bases from J; junction bases left unmatched: 11. CDR3 coding DNA: TGTGCCAGCAGTTATGACGGGGGGGCGATGGGAGATACGCAGTATTTT. Its translation: CASSYDGGAMGDTQYF.

The chain has TRBV4-1 and TRBJ2-1; TRBD1 agrees at 7 bases. Losses at the gene ends were 4 bases for V and 6 bases for J; bases not matched to a gene: 6. Germline lookup yields CDR1 MGHRA and CDR2 YSYEKL. The CDR3 has 14 residues. This CDR3 is CASSPANRGNEQFF. In nucleotides, the CDR3 is TGCGCCAGCAGCCCCGCAAACAGGGGCAATGAGCAGTTCTTC.

In this sample, this clonotype turned up a few times. V gene TRBV7-9 combines with J gene TRBJ2-6, with D perhaps TRBD1 or TRBD2 (5 bases each). V was pared by 7 bases and J by 0 bases, with 10 bases between. The CDR3 runs 15 residues. Germline CDR1 SEHNR, CDR2 FQNEAQ (reference sequence). The CDR3 bases are TGTGCCAGCATTCGAGGGGCCTCTGGGGCCAACGTCCTGACTTTC. Translation: CASIRGASGANVLTF.

J is TRBJ2-7 and V is TRBV10-2; TRBD2 agrees at 9 bases. With 4 bases clipped from V and 3 bases from J, the junction kept 7 bases outside the gene matches. The CDR3 is made up of 15 amino acids. CDR1 is WSHSY, CDR2 SAAADI, per germline. DNA for the CDR3: TGCGCCAGCAGTGGGATGCGGGGGGGCGTCTACGAGCAGTACTTC. As protein: CASSGMRGGVYEQYF.

V and J are TRBV27 and TRBJ1-1, with TRBD1 matching over 10 bases. The CDR3 is 14 amino acids. CDR1 MNHEY and CDR2 SMNVEV come from the germline V gene (reference sequence). Trimming removed 4 bases from V and 8 bases from J; junction bases left unmatched: 7. In nucleotides, the CDR3 is TGTGCCAGCAGTTATCGGACAGGGGGTCAGGAAGCTTTCTTT. Translating it yields CASSYRTGGQEAFF.

This clonotype was detected only a few times. This sequence joins TRBV25-1 and TRBJ2-1; the D gene is possibly TRBD2 (5 bases). The CDR3 runs 14 residues. V lost 2 bases, J lost 5 bases, and 10 bases lay in between. The germline CDR1 and CDR2 sequences are MGHDK and SYGVNS. The CDR3: CASSERRADNEQFF. The CDR3 region has the DNA TGTGCCAGCAGTGAAAGGCGGGCGGACAATGAGCAGTTCTTC.

The V call is TRBV12-3 or TRBV12-4, the J call TRBJ1-5, with D unclear. This CDR3 has 14 residues. V lost 7 bases and J 7 bases, leaving 17 bases between the germline ends. This CDR3 reads CASTSTTTGQPQHF. CDR3 nucleotide sequence: TGTGCCAGCACATCCACCACCACGGGGCAGCCCCAGCATTTT.

This clonotype came up many times. V is TRBV6-1 and J is TRBJ1-5, with TRBD1 as a possible D gene (6 bases). From germline, CDR1 is MNHNS and CDR2 SASEGT. Trimming stripped 2 bases from V and 0 bases from J, with 11 bases between. This CDR3 is 16 amino acids long. DNA for the CDR3: TGTGCCAGCAGTGAATATGCAGGGGATAGCAATCAGCCCCAGCATTTT. This codes for CASSEYAGDSNQPQHF.

The chain couples TRBV20-1 to TRBJ1-1; no reliable D call. This CDR3 is 12 amino acids long. V was shortened by 6 bases and J by 7 bases, with 15 bases between the two germline ends. Germline CDR1 DFQATT, CDR2 SNEGSKA (reference sequence). The CDR3 loop reads CSALARGLEAFF. CDR3 coding DNA: TGCAGTGCCCTAGCCCGTGGCCTTGAAGCTTTCTTT.

This clonotype was detected many times. The chain couples TRBV12-5 to TRBJ1-2; D call uncertain. This CDR3 has 12 amino acids. Between the trimmed V and J ends, which lost 6 bases and 4 bases, there was a span of 9 bases. Germline V gives CDR1 LGHNT, CDR2 FRNRAP. The CDR3 sequence is CASGHPAYGYTF. The CDR3 DNA follows: TGTGCTAGTGGCCATCCAGCCTATGGCTACACCTTC.

V and J are TRBV12-3 or TRBV12-4 and TRBJ2-4; 8 bases are a match to TRBD1. Trimming at V came to 3 bases and at J to 8 bases, leaving 18 bases not matched to a gene. CDR3 length: 18 residues. The CDR3 here is CASSFGPRQGAIWDIQYF. CDR3 coding DNA: TGTGCCAGCAGTTTTGGGCCCCGGCAGGGGGCTATATGGGACATTCAGTACTTC.

A few counts support this clonotype. The chain couples TRBV6-6 to TRBJ1-1, with 7 bases aligning to TRBD1. Per germline, CDR1 MNHNY and CDR2 SVGAGI (reference sequence). This CDR3 has 14 residues. The J segment lost 7 bases and the V segment lost 5 bases, leaving 10 bases of the junction unmatched. CDR3 in amino acids: CASSGRGAIGEAFF. CDR3 nucleotides: TGTGCCAGCAGTGGCAGGGGGGCGATCGGTGAAGCTTTCTTT.

The chain recombines TRBV11-3 with TRBJ2-1; TRBD2 matches at 11 bases. The V gene end was trimmed by 5 bases and the J gene end by 0 bases; junction bases not matched to a gene: 6. The germline V gene has CDR1 SGHNT and CDR2 YENEEA. This CDR3 spans 17 amino acids. The CDR3 DNA reads as TGTGCCAGCAGCGCACCTAGCGGGAGGAGCTCCTACAATGAGCAGTTCTTC. It translates to CASSAPSGRSSYNEQFF.

V gene TRBV7-9 combines with J gene TRBJ2-7; D gene unclear. Deletions cut 1 base from V and 0 bases from J, with 7 bases between. From germline, CDR1 is SEHNR and CDR2 FQNEAQ (reference sequence). The length of the CDR3 is 14 residues. The DNA for the CDR3 is TGTGCCAGCAGCTTAGTGGGGTTCTCCTACGAGCAGTACTTC. Translation: CASSLVGFSYEQYF. The variable domain in full, completed from reference TRBV7-9 and TRBJ2-7, reads DTGVSQNPRHKITKRGQNVTFRCDPISEHNRLYWYRQTLGQGPEFLTYFQNEAQLEKSRLLSDRFSAERPKGSFSTLEIQRTEQGDSAMYLCASSLVGFSYEQYFGPGTRLTVT.

The table lists this clonotype with a few counts. V usage is TRBV6-2 or TRBV6-3 and J usage is TRBJ2-3, with TRBD2 matching over 13 bases. The CDR3 extends over 19 amino acids. Germline CDR1 MNHEY, CDR2 SVGEGT. The ends lost 4 bases at V and 2 bases at J; junction bases unmatched: 12. CDR3 DNA sequence: TGTGCCAGCAGTTTTTCTACCGAGGGACTAGCGGGGATCACAGATACGCAGTATTTT. Protein product: CASSFSTEGLAGITDTQYF.

In this sample, this clonotype turned up a few times. The chain joins TRBV5-6 to TRBJ2-4; no clear D. Trimming left V 3 bases short and J 6 bases short, with 4 bases between. This CDR3 has 11 residues. Germline V lookup: CDR1 SGHDT, CDR2 YYEEEE. For the CDR3, the DNA is TGTGCCAGCAGCTCCGCAAACATTCAGTACTTC. Translated: CASSSANIQYF.

Details on this clonotype: This clone may be a read error of a much larger clone one base away. V and J are TRBV12-3 or TRBV12-4 and TRBJ1-4; 8 positions match TRBD1. The CDR3 extends over 17 amino acids. J lost 7 bases, V lost 8 bases, and 18 bases had no gene match. CDR3 sequence reads: CASRYWTGHGKVEKLFF. As DNA, the CDR3 is TGTGCCAGCCGATACTGGACAGGGCACGGAAAGGTTGAAAAACTGTTTTTT.

This chain uses TRBV10-3 with TRBJ1-2, with 7 bases that match TRBD1. Germline CDR1 and CDR2: ENHRY and SYGVKD. The CDR3 totals 13 residues. The ends lost 6 bases at V and 8 bases at J; junction bases unmatched: 9. The CDR3 nucleotides read TGTGCCATCAGGATGGACAGGCCTCGAGGCTACACCTTC. Its protein is CAIRMDRPRGYTF.

The V and J genes are TRBV9 and TRBJ2-2; 11 bases map to TRBD1. The CDR3 spans 14 residues. With 9 bases clipped from V and 4 bases from J, the junction kept 5 bases outside the gene matches. Germline V lookup: CDR1 SGDLS, CDR2 YYNGEE. The CDR3 DNA follows: TGTGCCACCCAGGGGACAGGGGGCACCGGGGAGCTGTTTTTT. Its translation: CATQGTGGTGELFF.

The chain combines TRBV18 with TRBJ2-1; no definite D call. Germline values: CDR1 KGHSH, CDR2 LQKENI. The length of the CDR3 is 15 residues. Trimming took 0 bases from V and 3 from J, leaving 9 bases between them. The CDR3 is CASSPPDPLYNEQFF. As DNA, the CDR3 is TGTGCCAGCTCACCACCGGATCCTCTCTACAATGAGCAGTTCTTC.

V usage is TRBV6-5 and J usage is TRBJ1-6, with D perhaps TRBD1 (5 bases). V was cut by 5 bases and J by 0 bases, with 14 bases left in between. CDR3 size: 17 residues. The germline gives CDR1 MNHEY, CDR2 SVGAGI. CDR3 sequence reads: CASSTLPGSSYNSPLHF. The CDR3 nucleotides are TGTGCCAGCAGTACGTTACCAGGGAGCTCCTATAATTCACCCCTCCACTTT.

The chain links TRBV12-3 or TRBV12-4 to TRBJ1-1; D is undetermined. The germline V and J ends were trimmed by 3 bases and 0 bases, with 8 bases remaining between them. The CDR3 has 14 amino acids. The CDR3 DNA is TGTGCCAGCAGTTTTGTCTCTATGAACACTGAAGCTTTCTTT. Translating it yields CASSFVSMNTEAFF.

This rearrangement joins TRBV7-9 to TRBJ2-6, with D uncertain. The CDR3 consists of 16 residues. V lost 6 bases and J lost 4, with 16 bases in between. Germline CDR1 and CDR2: SEHNR and FQNEAQ (reference sequence). CDR3 protein: CASRKLVVPGANVLTF. The CDR3 DNA reads TGTGCCAGCAGAAAACTGGTGGTCCCGGGGGCCAACGTCCTGACTTTC.